What follows is one TCR beta chain and its context. Antigen unknown. These data are taken from a study of CD8+ T cells in alopecia areata. Study-level results: A single nonresponder leaves the baseline CD8+ expansion link to response uncertain. Throughout tofacitinib, many expanded lesional clones continued to persist in scalp and blood. TCR sharing was clearer in mice than between patients, perhaps partly owing to patient HLA diversity.

Documented treatment: oral pan-JAK inhibitor, 5-10 mg twice daily. Alopecia areata patients provided lesional scalp punch biopsies and peripheral blood, both collected for the study. The CDR3 is 17 residues long. From germline, CDR1 is GTSNPN and CDR2 SVGIG (reference sequence). V was pared by 0 bases and J by 3 bases, with 11 bases of the junction left unmatched. Extracted from the samples, RNA was reverse transcribed into cDNA to serve as the sequencing template. TCRdb's copy holds only in-frame clones and misses some; the assay was immunoSEQ multiplex PCR. The sample holds approximately 300,000 clones, 58% seen once.

The chain links TRBV30 to TRBJ2-4; 7 bases fit TRBD2. This TCR was recovered from a human donor with alopecia areata. The material sequenced was CD4+ T cells sorted from blood, taken at week 24, from a patient treated with tofacitinib. The CDR3 sequence: CAWSVLGRGFDKNIQYF. DNA for the CDR3: TGTGCCTGGAGTGTACTTGGGCGGGGGTTTGACAAAAACATTCAGTACTTC.